This T cell receptor beta chain came from a study of blood T cell repertoires in COVID-19. On the study more broadly: The origin of the acute and convalescent COVID-19 samples was the United States, Italy and Spain.

Per the study methods: Amplified reference gene primers provided the basis for estimating nucleated cell counts. Method: immunoSEQ multiplex PCR; TCRdb's copy keeps in-frame clones and lacks some. V, J and clone size derive from that table, while D and trimming were established from the DNA sequence. The sample has fewer than 350,000 clones, about 87% seen once. Germline V gene sequence: CDR1 LNHDA, CDR2 SQIVND (reference sequence). The CDR3 runs to 14 residues. Deletions cut 4 bases from V and 11 bases from J, with 15 bases between. Seattle patients were enrolled while actively infected and followed longitudinally.

The specimen sequenced was peripheral blood. This rearrangement joins TRBV19 to TRBJ1-6; TRBD1 might be the D (6 bases). The sequence came from a woman aged 30 to 39 with COVID-19, enrolled during active disease. CDR3 in amino acids: CASSTPGTLTPLHF. CDR3 DNA sequence: TGTGCCAGTAGTACTCCCGGGACACTGACACCCCTCCACTTT.